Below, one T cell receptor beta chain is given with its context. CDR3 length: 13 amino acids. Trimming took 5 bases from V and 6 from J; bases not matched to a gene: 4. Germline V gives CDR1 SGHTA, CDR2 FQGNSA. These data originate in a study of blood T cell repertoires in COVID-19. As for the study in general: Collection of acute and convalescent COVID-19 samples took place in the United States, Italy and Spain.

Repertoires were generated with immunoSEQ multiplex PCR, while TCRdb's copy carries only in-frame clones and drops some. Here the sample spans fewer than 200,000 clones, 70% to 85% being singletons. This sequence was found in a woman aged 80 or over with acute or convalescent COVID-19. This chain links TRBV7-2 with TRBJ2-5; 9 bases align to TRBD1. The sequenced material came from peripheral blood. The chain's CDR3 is CASSAHRGQTQYF. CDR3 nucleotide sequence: TGTGCCAGCAGCGCCCACAGGGGGCAGACCCAGTACTTC.